This TCR beta chain was sequenced in a study of T cells in Graves' hyperthyroidism and ophthalmopathy. Study outcomes and limitations: Separating ophthalmopathy from stable hyperthyroidism was achieved by a 13 V-J model.

Of note for this clonotype: Its antigen remains unknown.

Trimming removed 4 bases at V and 8 bases at J, with 12 bases between. There are 13 residues in the CDR3. Germline assignment: CDR1 MNHNS and CDR2 SASEGT. Researchers took RNA transcripts and amplified the TCR beta CDR3 regions from them. TCR CDR3 regions were first amplified by RT-PCR with HTBI primers. In TCRdb, the multiplex PCR reads were re-called with MiXCR into one record per CDR3 protein. This sample has about 480,000 distinct CDR3 sequences, with approximately 25% found just once. The chain links TRBV6-1 to TRBJ1-5; a possible D gene is TRBD1 (5 bases). The origin of this receptor is a woman between 25 and 40 years old with Graves' ophthalmopathy. Sequences were obtained from blood. The CDR3 DNA follows: TGTGCCAGCAGTGCGGGACCGAACAAGCCCCAGCATTTT. Its translation: CASSAGPNKPQHF.